Listed below are T cell receptor beta chains from one sample, sequenced in a study of blood T cell repertoires in COVID-19. Here immunoSEQ multiplex PCR was the method, and the copy in TCRdb shows in-frame clones only, minus some. The data contain 120,000 or so clones, 88% of them singletons. The sample comprised peripheral blood. The receptors were gathered from a man aged 45-65 years with acute or convalescent COVID-19. CDR3s include the opening cysteine and the closing phenylalanine or tryptophan. The D gene is left open where the match is weak. Clone size is not always given. Where it is, it says once, few, many or a class for expanded clones.

TRBV18	TRBJ1-6	few	TRBD1	CASSPAGGNSPLHF	TGTGCCAGCTCACCGGCAGGGGGAAATTCACCCCTCCACTTT
TRBV5-6	TRBJ2-7	.	TRBD2	CASSGRGAGVREQYF	TGTGCCAGCAGCGGGCGGGGAGCGGGAGTACGCGAGCAGTACTTC
TRBV7-6	TRBJ1-6	.	TRBD1	CASSPRGYNSPLHF	TGTGCCAGCAGCCCCAGGGGGTATAATTCACCCCTCCACTTT
TRBV10-1	TRBJ2-1	.	.	CATHYGGGTDEQFF	TGCGCCACCCACTATGGTGGCGGGACGGATGAGCAGTTCTTC
TRBV5-8	TRBJ1-6	once	.	CASSFPGSGNSPLHF	TGTGCCAGCAGCTTTCCCGGATCGGGTAATTCACCCCTCCACTTT
TRBV20-1	TRBJ1-4	.	.	CSASAGGGTNEKLFF	TGCAGTGCTAGTGCCGGCGGCGGAACTAATGAAAAACTGTTTTTT
TRBV9	TRBJ2-3	once	TRBD2	CASSGRGGLATTQYF	TGTGCCAGCAGCGGACGGGGGGGACTAGCCACTACGCAGTATTTT
TRBV7-2	TRBJ1-1	.	TRBD1	CASSLLGQYTEAFF	TGTGCCAGCAGCTTACTGGGACAGTACACTGAAGCTTTCTTT
TRBV6-6	TRBJ2-3	.	TRBD2	CASSYSNGRAKDTQYF	TGTGCCAGCAGTTACTCGAACGGGAGGGCGAAAGATACGCAGTATTTT
TRBV7-8	TRBJ2-7	.	TRBD1	CASSYGQGAGEQYF	TGTGCCAGCAGTTATGGACAGGGGGCGGGGGAGCAGTACTTC
TRBV11-3	TRBJ2-1	.	.	CASSLDGQYYNEQFF	TGTGCCAGCAGCTTAGATGGACAGTACTACAATGAGCAGTTCTTC
TRBV6-6	TRBJ2-1	once	TRBD2	CASSYLKSTSNNEQFF	TGTGCCAGCAGTTACTTAAAATCGACTAGCAACAATGAGCAGTTCTTC
TRBV29-1	TRBJ2-1	.	TRBD2	CSVEEGPAGGPFNEQFF	TGCAGCGTTGAAGAGGGCCCAGCGGGAGGGCCTTTCAATGAGCAGTTCTTC
TRBV15	TRBJ2-1	.	TRBD2	CATSLSWGTSGRRGYNEQFF	TGTGCCACCAGCCTCTCGTGGGGGACTAGCGGGAGAAGGGGCTACAATGAGCAGTTCTTC
TRBV9	TRBJ2-5	.	.	CASSVDPGAAETQYF	TGTGCCAGCAGCGTAGATCCTGGAGCGGCTGAGACCCAGTACTTC
TRBV30	TRBJ2-1	.	TRBD2	CASLAAVYNEQFF	TGTGCCTCCCTAGCGGCCGTCTACAATGAGCAGTTCTTC
TRBV19	TRBJ1-1	.	.	CASSIFQGNTEAFF	TGTGCCAGTAGTATCTTCCAGGGGAACACTGAAGCTTTCTTT
TRBV5-1	TRBJ1-3	once	.	CASSLGAGDSGNTIYF	TGCGCCAGCAGCTTGGGGGCAGGCGACTCTGGAAACACCATATATTTT
TRBV19	TRBJ1-6	.	.	CASKGQNSPLHF	TGTGCCAGTAAGGGGCAGAATTCACCCCTCCACTTT
TRBV4-1	TRBJ1-2	.	.	CASSQPLQGLNYGYTF	TGCGCCAGCAGCCAACCCCTTCAGGGGCTAAACTATGGCTACACCTTC
TRBV28	TRBJ1-4	.	TRBD1	CASGQGAATNEKLFF	TGTGCCAGCGGACAGGGGGCCGCAACTAATGAAAAACTGTTTTTT
TRBV25-1	TRBJ2-5	.	TRBD2	CASRYNLAGGPETQYF	TGTGCCAGCAGATACAACTTAGCGGGAGGCCCAGAGACCCAGTACTTC
TRBV19	TRBJ2-7	.	TRBD2	CASSRVAGEAGHEQYF	TGTGCCAGTAGTAGGGTAGCGGGAGAGGCAGGGCACGAGCAGTACTTC
TRBV7-2	TRBJ2-7	.	TRBD2	CASSLATSGRTYEQYF	TGTGCCAGCAGCTTAGCGACCAGCGGGAGAACCTACGAGCAGTACTTC
TRBV5-5	TRBJ2-7	.	.	CASSRRDLDHEQYF	TGTGCCAGCAGCCGAAGGGACTTAGATCACGAGCAGTACTTC
TRBV7-9	TRBJ1-4	.	.	CAGLTAGQRGIREKLFF	TGTGCCGGCCTAACCGCCGGACAGAGGGGGATAAGGGAAAAACTGTTTTTT
TRBV6-5	TRBJ2-7	.	TRBD1	CASSSTGSSYEQYF	TGTGCCAGCAGTTCGACAGGGAGCTCCTACGAGCAGTACTTC
TRBV10-3	TRBJ2-7	once	TRBD2	CAISEPASGSSYEQYF	TGTGCCATCAGTGAGCCCGCTAGCGGAAGCTCCTACGAGCAGTACTTC
TRBV11-3	TRBJ2-7	.	TRBD2	CASSFRLAGGEYEQYF	TGTGCCAGCAGCTTCCGACTAGCGGGAGGGGAGTACGAGCAGTACTTC
TRBV9	TRBJ2-1	once	TRBD2	CASSVDGSGGMGNEQFF	TGTGCCAGCAGCGTAGACGGGAGCGGGGGAATGGGAAATGAGCAGTTCTTC
TRBV18	TRBJ2-5	.	.	CASSPGGETQYF	TGTGCCAGCTCACCAGGAGGAGAGACCCAGTACTTC
TRBV19	TRBJ1-2	.	.	CASSFGQSNYGYTF	TGTGCCAGTAGTTTTGGGCAATCTAACTATGGCTACACCTTC
TRBV7-9	TRBJ2-3	.	TRBD2	CASRSTTSHSTDTQYF	TGTGCCAGCAGATCTACGACTAGCCACAGCACAGATACGCAGTATTTT
TRBV5-6	TRBJ2-1	.	.	CASSLLDRTNEQFF	TGTGCCAGCAGCCTTCTGGACAGAACCAATGAGCAGTTCTTC
TRBV5-4	TRBJ2-7	.	.	CASRTTGTYEQYF	TGTGCCAGCAGGACAACAGGGACCTACGAGCAGTACTTC
TRBV6-5	TRBJ2-7	.	.	CASSLLEQYF	TGTGCCAGCAGCCTTCTCGAGCAGTACTTC
TRBV18	TRBJ1-1	.	TRBD1	CASSPYGTGHTEAFF	TGTGCCAGCTCACCATACGGGACAGGGCACACTGAAGCTTTCTTT
TRBV5-1	TRBJ2-3	.	TRBD2	CASSFASGRTDTQYF	TGCGCCAGCAGCTTCGCTAGCGGGAGAACAGATACGCAGTATTTT
TRBV5-8	TRBJ1-5	.	.	CASSLQFVGQPQHF	TGTGCCAGCAGCCTCCAGTTCGTTGGTCAGCCCCAGCATTTT
TRBV6-5	TRBJ1-1	.	TRBD1	CASSYISRGHTEAFF	TGTGCCAGCAGTTATATCTCCAGGGGGCACACTGAAGCTTTCTTT